Sequencing of this T cell receptor beta chain was carried out in a study of OX40 agonist ivuxolimab in advanced cancers. Study overall: Hepatocellular carcinoma, melanoma, renal cell or head and neck cancer affected the dose-escalation patients. Findings of the study overall: Clonal expansion from baseline to week 6 occurred in both CD4+ and CD8+ T cells. Among the lowest peripheral clonal expansion occurred in 0.1-3.0 mg/kg partial responders. CD8+ T cells showed, on average, more clonal expansion than CD4+ cells.

A note on this clone: Its cognate antigen is unknown.

Clones were sequenced by immunoSEQ multiplex PCR, and TCRdb holds only the in-frame ones, with some missing. In the table there are 34,000 or so clones, 85% to 90% of which are singletons. The CDR3 has 12 residues. The V end lost 4 bases, the J end lost 0 bases, and 4 bases lay between the germline ends. Germline values: CDR1 LGHNA, CDR2 YNFKEQ. V usage is TRBV4-2 and J usage is TRBJ2-7, with D hard to call. The starting material was CD4+ or CD8+ T cells sorted from blood, obtained in a trial of the OX40 agonist ivuxolimab. The receptor's source is an adult with an advanced solid tumor such as melanoma, head and neck, liver or kidney cancer. The CDR3 region has the DNA TGTGCCAGCAGCCCAAGCTCCTACGAGCAGTACTTC. Encoded protein: CASSPSSYEQYF.